The 26 T cell receptor beta chains presented below share a single source sample, sequenced in a study of blood T cell repertoires in COVID-19. Sequenced by immunoSEQ multiplex PCR; TCRdb stores in-frame clones only, minus some. The sample lists under 150,000 clones; approximately 86% were seen once. The sample consisted of peripheral blood. Receptors originate from a woman aged 45-65 years who had recovered from COVID-19.

The rearrangement joins TRBV5-6 to TRBJ1-3; D not certain. CDR1 is SGHDT, CDR2 YYEEEE, per germline. V was shortened by 2 bases and J by 4 bases, with 13 bases between the two germline ends. The CDR3 has 15 residues. CDR3: CASSLSGNGGNTIYF. The CDR3 nucleotides are TGTGCCAGCAGCTTATCCGGGAACGGGGGAAACACCATATATTTT.

V and J are TRBV4-1 and TRBJ2-2; D is possibly TRBD2 (5 bases). The length of the CDR3 is 16 residues. V was cut by 4 bases and J by 6 bases, with 18 bases left in between. Germline values: CDR1 MGHRA, CDR2 YSYEKL. The CDR3 DNA reads TGCGCCAGCAGCCTTAACGGGGTCGCACGTGCCGGGGAGCTGTTTTTT. Translating it yields CASSLNGVARAGELFF.

This clone showed up just once. This chain uses TRBV25-1 with TRBJ1-4; possibly TRBD1 for D (5 bases). The V gene's germline CDR1 is MGHDK and CDR2 SYGVNS. Trimming cost V 3 bases and J 4 bases, with 12 bases left between them. The CDR3 is made up of 15 amino acids. In nucleotides, the CDR3 is TGTGCCAGCAGTGACCCCAGGGTTATTAATGAAAAACTGTTTTTT. Encoded protein: CASSDPRVINEKLFF.

J is TRBJ1-4 and V is TRBV11-2; 10 nucleotides match TRBD1. Germline-derived CDR1 and CDR2 are SGHAT and FQNNGV. The CDR3 covers 14 residues. The V gene end was trimmed by 7 bases and the J gene end by 5 bases; junction bases not matched to a gene: 4. CDR3 region: CASTPGQGNEKLFF. The CDR3 DNA follows: TGTGCCAGCACCCCGGGACAGGGGAATGAAAAACTGTTTTTT.

The V gene is TRBV5-1, the J gene TRBJ2-7; 11 bases map to TRBD2. CDR3 length: 16 residues. V lost 0 bases and J lost 4; bases outside the gene matches: 6. CDR1 is SGHRS, CDR2 YFSETQ, per germline. DNA of the CDR3: TGCGCCAGCAGCTTGGCCCCTAGCGGGGGGCGATACGAGCAGTACTTC. It specifies CASSLAPSGGRYEQYF. Variable domain in full (rest from reference TRBV5-1 and TRBJ2-7): KAGVTQTPRYLIKTRGQQVTLSCSPISGHRSVSWYQQTPGQGLQFLFEYFSETQRNKGNFPGRFSGRQFSNSRSEMNVSTLELGDSALYLCASSLAPSGGRYEQYFGPGTRLTVT.

On this clone itself: The junction departs from the called germline gene at one end, perhaps through a read error. V is TRBV7-3 and J is TRBJ1-6; D is possibly TRBD1 (6 bases). Germline V lookup: CDR1 SGHTA, CDR2 FQGTGA. This CDR3 comprises 15 residues. Here the CDR3 reads CASSLRGAYNSPLHF. The CDR3 bases are TGTGCCAGCAGTTTAAGGGGGGCCTATAATTCACCCCTCCACTTT. Based on the CDR3 plus reference TRBV7-3 and TRBJ1-6, the full variable domain is GAGVSQTPSNKVTEKGKYVELRCDPISGHTALYWYRQSLGQGPEFLIYFQGTGAADDSGLPNDRFFAVRPEGSVSTLKIQRTERGDSAVYLCASSLRGAYNSPLHFGNGTRLTVT.

V usage is TRBV5-1 and J usage is TRBJ1-2, with a weak D call TRBD1 (5 bases). V lost 1 base, J lost 6 bases, and 7 bases lay in between. This CDR3 comprises 12 residues. Germline V gives CDR1 SGHRS, CDR2 YFSETQ. The CDR3 loop reads CASSLSRDGYTF. The CDR3 DNA sequence: TGCGCCAGCAGCTTGAGCAGGGATGGCTACACCTTC.

The gene calls are TRBV5-4 and TRBJ1-2; maybe TRBD1 (5 bases). The CDR3 sequence is 12 residues long. The V and J ends lost 0 bases and 10 bases respectively, with 10 bases between them. Germline values: CDR1 SGHNT, CDR2 YYREEE (reference sequence). CDR3 nucleotides: TGTGCCAGCAGCTTGGCGGGGGAGGACTACACCTTC. Translated, it gives CASSLAGEDYTF.

The V call is TRBV6-5, the J call TRBJ2-7; 11 bases fit TRBD2. J was trimmed by 2 bases and V by 5 bases; bases with no gene match: 5. The CDR3 has 15 amino acids. Germline assignment: CDR1 MNHEY and CDR2 SVGAGI. The CDR3 protein is CASSPRLAGTYEQYF. The CDR3 DNA reads as TGTGCCAGCAGTCCTAGACTAGCGGGGACCTACGAGCAGTACTTC.

V and J are TRBV9 and TRBJ2-3; weak D call: TRBD2 (8 bases). Trimming removed 0 bases at V and 8 bases at J, with 19 bases between. Germline lookup yields CDR1 SGDLS and CDR2 YYNGEE. This CDR3 is built from 16 residues. The CDR3 loop is CASSVVPGGGTGTQYF. As DNA, the CDR3 is TGTGCCAGCAGCGTAGTCCCGGGAGGGGGCACGGGTACGCAGTATTTT. The full variable domain, rest sourced from reference TRBV9 and TRBJ2-3, is DSGVTQTPKHLITATGQRVTLRCSPRSGDLSVYWYQQSLDQGLQFLIQYYNGEERAKGNILERFSAQQFPDLHSELNLSSLELGDSALYFCASSVVPGGGTGTQYFGPGTRLTVL.

The J gene is TRBJ1-1, the V gene TRBV18, with D hard to call. V was clipped by 5 bases and J by 4 bases, with 8 bases between them. Germline V gene sequence: CDR1 KGHSH, CDR2 LQKENI. The CDR3 covers 12 residues. CDR3 loop: CASSSSRTEAFF. CDR3 DNA sequence: TGTGCCAGCTCATCTTCCCGCACTGAAGCTTTCTTT.

The gene calls are TRBV6-1 and TRBJ1-2, with D hard to call. There are 13 residues in the CDR3. The V gene lost 0 bases and the J gene lost 2 bases, with 4 bases spanning the gap. Per the germline V gene, CDR1 is MNHNS and CDR2 is SASEGT. The CDR3 sequence is CASSEAGNYGYTF. The CDR3 DNA is TGTGCCAGCAGTGAAGCCGGGAACTATGGCTACACCTTC.

The chain has TRBV4-1 and TRBJ1-3; D gene uncertain. The V end lost 0 bases, the J end lost 0 bases, and 6 bases lay between the germline ends. The CDR3 runs 15 residues. Germline V gene lookup returns CDR1 MGHRA and CDR2 YSYEKL. The CDR3 DNA sequence: TGCGCCAGCAGCCAAGACGGGTACTCTGGAAACACCATATATTTT. It specifies CASSQDGYSGNTIYF.

The CDR3 bases are TGTGCCAGCGGGTCGTTCAAGGGGAAACTCTACGAGCAGTACTTC. Its protein is CASGSFKGKLYEQYF. The rearrangement uses TRBV7-9 and TRBJ2-7; maybe TRBD1 (5 bases). The CDR3 sequence is 15 residues long. CDR1 and CDR2 from the germline V gene are SEHNR and FQNEAQ (reference sequence). Trimming removed 8 bases from V and 3 bases from J, with 20 bases in between.

This chain links TRBV5-1 with TRBJ2-7, with D unresolved. The germline V and J ends were trimmed by 4 bases and 2 bases, with 13 bases remaining between them. The germline gives CDR1 SGHRS, CDR2 YFSETQ. This CDR3 is 14 amino acids long. The CDR3 loop is CASSPRWLTYEQYF. The CDR3 region has the DNA TGCGCCAGCAGCCCCCGCTGGCTCACCTACGAGCAGTACTTC.

The chain joins TRBV30 to TRBJ1-2; D may be TRBD1 (5 bases). This CDR3 has 15 residues. V lost 3 bases to trimming and J lost 4 bases, with 18 bases between them. Germline V gene data show CDR1 as GTSNPN and CDR2 as SVGIG (reference sequence). The DNA for the CDR3 is TGTGCCTGGAGCGCCCGGGGGACGGCCATCTATGGCTACACCTTC. Amino acid sequence: CAWSARGTAIYGYTF.

The rearrangement links TRBV18 to TRBJ1-6; 7 positions agree with TRBD1. Germline loops: CDR1 KGHSH, CDR2 LQKENI. This CDR3 contains 15 residues. V shed 6 bases, J shed 7 bases, and the junction held 9 bases outside the gene matches. This CDR3 is CASSPRQGENSPLHF. The CDR3 DNA reads as TGTGCCAGCTCCCCCAGACAGGGAGAGAATTCACCCCTCCACTTT.

This CDR3 reads CASSLTRGADTQYF. CDR3 nucleotide sequence: TGTGCCAGCAGCTTAACGCGGGGAGCAGATACGCAGTATTTT. The chain is built from TRBV7-3 and TRBJ2-3; maybe TRBD2 (6 bases). CDR3 length: 14 amino acids. The V end was cut by 0 bases, the J end by 4 bases, with 8 bases between. Germline CDR1 reads SGHTA; CDR2 reads FQGTGA.

The chain recombines TRBV5-4 with TRBJ1-2; D is perhaps TRBD1 (5 bases). V was pared by 0 bases and J by 3 bases, with 15 bases between. Germline lookup yields CDR1 SGHNT and CDR2 YYREEE (reference sequence). The CDR3 contains 16 residues. In nucleotides, the CDR3 is TGTGCCAGCAGCTTGGGGGTCGGGGGGATTGACTATGGCTACACCTTC. Amino acids: CASSLGVGGIDYGYTF.

This chain uses TRBV27 with TRBJ1-5; TRBD1 agrees at 8 bases. V shed 2 bases and J 2 bases; nucleotides not matched to a gene: 8. This CDR3 comprises 17 residues. From germline, CDR1 is MNHEY and CDR2 SMNVEV (reference sequence). CDR3 nucleotide sequence: TGTGCCAGCAGTTTAACGGGGACAGGTTTTGGCAATCAGCCCCAGCATTTT. Translating gives CASSLTGTGFGNQPQHF.

The rearrangement joins TRBV29-1 to TRBJ1-2; 8 bases fit TRBD1. This CDR3 is built from 11 residues. Germline-derived CDR1 and CDR2 are SQVTM and ANQGSEA. With V trimmed by 6 bases and J by 7 bases, 4 bases remained unmatched. This CDR3 is CSVRQGFGYTF. The CDR3 coding sequence is TGCAGCGTGAGACAGGGGTTTGGCTACACCTTC.

CDR3 bases: TGCGCCAGCAGCCAAGACCCAGGCGGGATCTATGGCTACACCTTC. Protein product: CASSQDPGGIYGYTF. The genes are TRBV4-1 and TRBJ1-2; no definite D call. The CDR3 is 15 amino acids. Trimming removed 0 bases at V and 4 bases at J, with 12 bases between. CDR1 MGHRA and CDR2 YSYEKL come from the germline V gene.

This clone was picked up a small number of times. The same CDR3 arises from other DNA sequences in this sample as well. This chain connects TRBV5-5 to TRBJ1-3; 7 positions agree with TRBD1. There are 15 residues in the CDR3. The V segment lost 4 bases and the J segment 4 bases; nucleotides outside the gene matches: 8. From germline, CDR1 is SGHKS and CDR2 YYEKEE (reference sequence). The CDR3 is CASSVLTGRGNTIYF. The CDR3 DNA follows: TGTGCCAGCAGCGTCCTGACAGGGCGCGGAAACACCATATATTTT.

This clone showed up many times. J is TRBJ2-1 and V is TRBV11-2; the D gene is possibly TRBD2 (6 bases). CDR3 length: 15 residues. Germline V lookup: CDR1 SGHAT, CDR2 FQNNGV. V was clipped by 5 bases and J by 1 base, with 12 bases between them. The CDR3 loop is CASSPGGVSYNEQFF. The CDR3 DNA is TGTGCCAGCAGCCCCGGGGGAGTTTCCTACAATGAGCAGTTCTTC.

The rearrangement joins TRBV29-1 to TRBJ2-7, with 9 bases fitting TRBD1. Unmatched junction bases numbered 6, after V lost 0 bases and J lost 0 bases. Germline V gene data show CDR1 as SQVTM and CDR2 as ANQGSEA. This CDR3 spans 16 amino acids. The DNA of the CDR3 is TGCAGCGTTGAAGAAGGTCGGACAGGGGACTCCTACGAGCAGTACTTC. Translation: CSVEEGRTGDSYEQYF.

The chain links TRBV19 to TRBJ1-3; D uncertain. The CDR3 sequence is 14 residues long. Deletions cut 4 bases from V and 0 bases from J, with 7 bases between. Germline V gene data show CDR1 as LNHDA and CDR2 as SQIVND (reference sequence). The CDR3 protein is CASSTGSSGNTIYF. In DNA form, the CDR3 reads TGTGCCAGTAGTACGGGGAGCTCTGGAAACACCATATATTTT.